This record covers a single T cell receptor (beta chain). Its specificity is not known. This specimen belongs to a study of identical twins. General study findings and limits: Clonotypes of the beta chain that were abundant in cord blood carried fewer insertions (memory repertoires showed none). Sequences that were out-of-frame, alpha and twin-shared displayed an excess of low generation probability.

CDR3 length: 18 residues. With V trimmed by 3 bases and J by 2 bases, 6 bases remained unmatched. Germline V gene data show CDR1 as SGHKS and CDR2 as YYEKEE (reference sequence). TCRdb called the 5' RACE reads again in MiXCR, with one record for every CDR3 protein. Of around 530,000 distinct CDR3 sequences in the sample, around 15% were seen once. These data also formed part of another study, on yellow fever vaccine responses in identical twins.

V and J are TRBV5-5 and TRBJ2-1, with 15 bases aligning to TRBD2. The clonotype comes from a woman aged 18-30 years in good health. Input material: CD4+ T cells sorted from blood. CDR3 loop: CASSWGLAGGGPYNEQFF. DNA for the CDR3: TGTGCCAGCAGCTGGGGACTAGCGGGAGGCGGCCCCTACAATGAGCAGTTCTTC.